The subject of this entry is one T cell receptor beta chain. The data derive from a study of CD8 T cells in Susac syndrome. This CDR3 is built from 13 residues. V lost 6 bases and J lost 6; bases outside the gene matches: 7. Germline CDR1 and CDR2: DFQATT and SNEGSKA (reference sequence). Reverse transcription of about 0.5 to 1 ug RNA was carried out with random hexamers. TCRdb analysed the immunoSEQ multiplex PCR reads with MiXCR anew, one entry per CDR3 protein. Here the sample spans roughly 130,000 distinct CDR3 sequences, approximately 94% being singletons. This receptor was identified in a human donor with multiple sclerosis. The gene calls are TRBV20-1 and TRBJ1-2; 10 bases agree with TRBD1. Sample: CD4+ T cells from PBMCs. The CDR3 protein is CSALRQGANGYTF. For the CDR3, the DNA is TGCAGTGCACTTCGACAGGGGGCGAATGGCTACACCTTC.